The clone carrying this TCR beta chain was seen only once. No antigen is known for it. Measured with immunoSEQ multiplex PCR; TCRdb has only the in-frame clones, and not every one. There are over 65,000 clones in the sample; 70% to 80% occur only once, and roughly 5% lies in the top ten. These data are taken from a study of cytotoxic CD8 clonotypes in ibrutinib-treated CLL. Background on the study: Mean yields were roughly 250,000 productive templates and roughly 94,000 productive rearrangements per sample. Overall study results and limits: Clonality climbed at ibrutinib response, then dropped toward baseline at progression. Baseline values of clonality outstripped age-matched healthy donors and followed circulating CD8+ T-cell counts.

V gave up 7 bases and J gave up 0 bases, with 13 bases separating them. This CDR3 comprises 15 residues. Germline CDR1 and CDR2: LNHDA and SQIVND (reference sequence). This TCR was recovered from a human donor with chronic lymphocytic leukemia. The chain has TRBV19 and TRBJ1-3; no definite D call. Sequences were derived from PBMCs, sampled after 12 months of ibrutinib treatment. The CDR3 DNA reads TGTGCCAGTACCCATGGGAGGGTCTCTGGAAACACCATATATTTT. Translating gives CASTHGRVSGNTIYF.